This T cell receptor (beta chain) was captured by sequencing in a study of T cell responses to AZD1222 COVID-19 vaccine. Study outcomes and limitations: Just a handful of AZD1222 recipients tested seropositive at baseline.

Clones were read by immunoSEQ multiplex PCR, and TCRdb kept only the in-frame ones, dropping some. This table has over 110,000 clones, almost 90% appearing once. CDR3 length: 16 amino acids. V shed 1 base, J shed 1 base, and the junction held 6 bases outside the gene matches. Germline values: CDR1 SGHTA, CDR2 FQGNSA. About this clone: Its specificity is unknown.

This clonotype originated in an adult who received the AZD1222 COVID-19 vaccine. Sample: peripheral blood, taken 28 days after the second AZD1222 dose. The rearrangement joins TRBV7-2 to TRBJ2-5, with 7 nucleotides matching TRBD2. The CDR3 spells CASSLGGGGGQETQYF. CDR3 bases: TGTGCCAGCAGCTTAGGCGGCGGCGGGGGCCAAGAGACCCAGTACTTC.